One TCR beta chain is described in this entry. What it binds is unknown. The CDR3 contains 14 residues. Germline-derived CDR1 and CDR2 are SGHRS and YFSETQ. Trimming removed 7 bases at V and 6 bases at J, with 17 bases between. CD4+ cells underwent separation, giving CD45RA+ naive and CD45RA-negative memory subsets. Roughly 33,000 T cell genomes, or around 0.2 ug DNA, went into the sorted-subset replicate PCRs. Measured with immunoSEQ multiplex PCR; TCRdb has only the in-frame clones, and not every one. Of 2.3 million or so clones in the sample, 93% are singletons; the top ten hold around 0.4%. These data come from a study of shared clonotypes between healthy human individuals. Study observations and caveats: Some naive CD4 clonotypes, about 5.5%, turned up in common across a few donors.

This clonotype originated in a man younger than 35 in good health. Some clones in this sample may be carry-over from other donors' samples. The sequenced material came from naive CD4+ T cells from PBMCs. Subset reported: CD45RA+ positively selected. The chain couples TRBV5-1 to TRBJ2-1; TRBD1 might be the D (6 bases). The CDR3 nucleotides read TGCGCCAGCGCCCAGGGGAGTTCTCCCAATGAGCAGTTCTTC. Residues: CASAQGSSPNEQFF.